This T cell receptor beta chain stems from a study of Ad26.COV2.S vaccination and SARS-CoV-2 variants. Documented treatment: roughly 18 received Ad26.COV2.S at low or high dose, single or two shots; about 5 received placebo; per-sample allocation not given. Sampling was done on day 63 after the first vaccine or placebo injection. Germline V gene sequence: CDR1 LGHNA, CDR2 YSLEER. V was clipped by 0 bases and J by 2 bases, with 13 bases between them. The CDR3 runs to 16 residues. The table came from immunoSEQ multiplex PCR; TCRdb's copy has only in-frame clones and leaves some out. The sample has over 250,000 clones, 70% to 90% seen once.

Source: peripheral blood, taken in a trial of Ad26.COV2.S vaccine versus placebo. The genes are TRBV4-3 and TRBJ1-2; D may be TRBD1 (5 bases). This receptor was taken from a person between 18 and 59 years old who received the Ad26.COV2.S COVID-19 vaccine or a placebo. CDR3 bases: TGCGCCAGCAGCCAAGATAGAGGGGTGTTGAACTATGGCTACACCTTC. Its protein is CASSQDRGVLNYGYTF.